This TCR beta chain emerged from a study of identical twins. Regarding the study as a whole: Researchers reported weaker excess twin sharing in beta out-of-frame sequences. The study drew conclusions from cross-sectional statistical analysis, not from following the same donors.

This clonotype was seen a handful of times. The antigen remains undetermined. In TCRdb, the 5' RACE reads were re-called with MiXCR into one record per CDR3 protein. Of approximately 600,000 distinct CDR3 sequences in the sample, approximately 10% were seen once. Among all donors, each was a healthy Caucasian. The CDR3 covers 15 residues. Trimming at V came to 0 bases and at J to 3 bases, leaving 7 bases not matched to a gene. Germline-derived CDR1 and CDR2 are DFQATT and SNEGSKA (reference sequence). The data were also submitted as part of a second study, on yellow fever vaccine responses in identical twins.

The receptor was derived from a woman between 18 and 29 years old in good health. The sample taken for sequencing was PBMCs. V gene TRBV20-1 combines with J gene TRBJ2-5; 7 nucleotides align to TRBD1. The CDR3 DNA follows: TGCAGTGCTAGAGACTTGGGGACAGTCGAAGAGACCCAGTACTTC. It yields the protein CSARDLGTVEETQYF.